Each of the 2 T cell receptor beta chains below was sequenced from the same sample in a study of blood T cell repertoires in COVID-19. Assay used: immunoSEQ multiplex PCR; TCRdb lists only in-frame clones, some missing. The sample yields some 99,000 clones, 70% to 85% seen once. Sample: peripheral blood. The receptors were sampled from a woman aged 80 or older with active or convalescent COVID-19.

The rearrangement joins TRBV6-5 to TRBJ2-1; D is perhaps TRBD1 (5 bases). Germline V CDR1 and CDR2: MNHEY, SVGAGI. V lost 0 bases, J lost 3 bases, and 9 bases lay in between. The CDR3 length is 15 residues. CDR3 amino acids: CASSYSDKGYNEQFF. In DNA form, the CDR3 reads TGTGCCAGCAGTTACTCGGACAAAGGCTACAATGAGCAGTTCTTC.

This sequence joins TRBV25-1 and TRBJ2-1; 10 bases fit TRBD2. CDR3 length: 13 residues. The germline V gene has CDR1 MGHDK and CDR2 SYGVNS. V lost 6 bases and J lost 5; bases outside the gene matches: 1. CDR3 nucleotide sequence: TGTGCCAGCAGCGGACTAGCGGACAATGAGCAGTTCTTC. Translation gives CASSGLADNEQFF.